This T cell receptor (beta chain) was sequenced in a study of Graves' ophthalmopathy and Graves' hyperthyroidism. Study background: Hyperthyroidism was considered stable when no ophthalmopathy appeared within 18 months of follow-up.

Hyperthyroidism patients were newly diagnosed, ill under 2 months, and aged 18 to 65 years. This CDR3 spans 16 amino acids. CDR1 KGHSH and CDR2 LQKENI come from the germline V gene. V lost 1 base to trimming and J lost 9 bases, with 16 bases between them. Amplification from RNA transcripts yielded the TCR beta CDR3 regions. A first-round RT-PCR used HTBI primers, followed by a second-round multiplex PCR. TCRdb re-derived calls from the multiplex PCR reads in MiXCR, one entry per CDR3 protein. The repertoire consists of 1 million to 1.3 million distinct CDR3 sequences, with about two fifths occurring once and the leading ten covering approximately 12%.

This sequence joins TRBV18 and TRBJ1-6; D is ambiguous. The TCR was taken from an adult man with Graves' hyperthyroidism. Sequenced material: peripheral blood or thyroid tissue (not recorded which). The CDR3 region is CASSPREGKRSSPLHF. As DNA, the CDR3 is TGTGCCAGCTCACCACGTGAAGGGAAGCGAAGTTCACCCCTCCACTTT.